The clone carrying this TCR beta chain has ten or more counts. What it binds is unknown. For CDR3 and TCR beta VDJ profiling, genomic DNA was the template used. TCRdb used MiXCR to reprocess the reads, holding one entry per CDR3 protein. The profile shows more than 200,000 distinct CDR3 sequences, roughly 45% of them singletons. The sample is drawn from a study of CD8+CD57+ T cells in acquired aplastic anemia. About the study: Sorted CD4+ and CD8+ cells gave an average of 3.2 ug of DNA. Study-wide points: Researchers report that around 30 CD8+ CDR3 sequences appeared in both patients and controls.

Patients sequenced had flow cytometry evidence of CD8+CD57+ cell expansion. Severe acquired aplastic anemia was present in every patient. Untreated patients provided the blood samples, with no therapy given before sampling. CDR3 length equals 12 residues. Germline lookup yields CDR1 SGHVS and CDR2 FNYEAQ. V gave up 5 bases and J gave up 7 bases, with 9 bases separating them. Sample: sorted CD4+, CD8+, or CD8+CD57+ T cells (not recorded which) from PBMCs. The source of this sequence is a human donor with aplastic anemia. The chain uses TRBV7-6 and TRBJ2-1, with D uncertain. The CDR3 region is CASSPWTNEQFF. The CDR3 DNA is TGTGCCAGCAGCCCTTGGACGAATGAGCAGTTCTTC.